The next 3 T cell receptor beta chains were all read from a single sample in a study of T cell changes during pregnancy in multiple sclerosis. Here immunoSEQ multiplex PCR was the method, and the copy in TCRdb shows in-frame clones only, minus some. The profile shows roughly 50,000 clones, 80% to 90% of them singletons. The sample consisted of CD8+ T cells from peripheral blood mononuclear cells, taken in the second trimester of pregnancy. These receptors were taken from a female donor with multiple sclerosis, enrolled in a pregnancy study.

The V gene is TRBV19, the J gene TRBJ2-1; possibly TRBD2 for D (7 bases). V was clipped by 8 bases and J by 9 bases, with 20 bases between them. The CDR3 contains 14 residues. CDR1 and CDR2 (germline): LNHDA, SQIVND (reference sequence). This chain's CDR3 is CASSWGGQGAEQFF. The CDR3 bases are TGTGCCAGTTCCTGGGGGGGCCAGGGCGCTGAGCAGTTCTTC.

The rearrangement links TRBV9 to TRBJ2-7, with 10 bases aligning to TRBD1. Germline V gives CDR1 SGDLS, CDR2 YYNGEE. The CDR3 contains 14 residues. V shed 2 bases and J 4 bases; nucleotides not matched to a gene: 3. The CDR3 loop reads CASSVQDRGYEQYF. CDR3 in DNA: TGTGCCAGCAGCGTCCAGGACAGGGGGTACGAGCAGTACTTC.

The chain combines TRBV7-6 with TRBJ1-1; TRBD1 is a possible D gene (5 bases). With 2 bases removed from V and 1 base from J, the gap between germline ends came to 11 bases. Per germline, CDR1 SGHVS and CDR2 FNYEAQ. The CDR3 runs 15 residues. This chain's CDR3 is CASSLLDKTNTEAFF. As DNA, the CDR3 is TGTGCCAGCAGCTTATTGGACAAGACGAACACTGAAGCTTTCTTT. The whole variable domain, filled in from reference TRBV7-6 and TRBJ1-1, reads GAGVSQSPRYKVTKRGQDVALRCDPISGHVSLYWYRQALGQGPEFLTYFNYEAQQDKSGLPNDRFSAERPEGSISTLTIQRTEQRDSAMYRCASSLLDKTNTEAFFGQGTRLTVV.